These 32 T cell receptor beta chains were sequenced from one sample in a study of cytomegalovirus exposure and HLA in healthy donors. 13 Jbeta primers and 60 Vbeta primers were used for the PCR. Repertoires were generated with immunoSEQ multiplex PCR, while TCRdb's copy carries only in-frame clones and drops some. The sample has about 65,000 clones, around 62% seen once; the top ten hold around 3%. Source material: PBMCs. The receptors derive from a man aged 25 to 40 in good health and CMV-seronegative.

The CDR3 sequence is CASSESGLGRAEAFF. The CDR3 DNA reads as TGTGCCAGCAGTGAATCAGGGCTCGGGAGAGCTGAAGCTTTCTTT. The rearrangement joins TRBV25-1 to TRBJ1-1; possibly TRBD1 for D (5 bases). Trimming took off 1 base at V and 6 bases at J, with 15 bases between the two ends. CDR3 length: 15 amino acids. Germline loops: CDR1 MGHDK, CDR2 SYGVNS.

This clone has just one count. The rearrangement uses TRBV27 and TRBJ1-1; D ambiguous. CDR3 length: 11 residues. V gave up 8 bases and J gave up 0 bases, with 4 bases separating them. CDR1 is MNHEY and CDR2 is SMNVEV in the germline V gene (reference sequence). The CDR3 nucleotides are TGTGCCAGCCGTCTGAACACTGAAGCTTTCTTT. Residues: CASRLNTEAFF.

The rearrangement joins TRBV5-1 to TRBJ2-2, with D perhaps matching TRBD1 (6 bases). CDR3 length: 16 amino acids. The V end lost 1 base, the J end lost 2 bases, and 12 bases lay between the germline ends. Germline V gene data show CDR1 as SGHRS and CDR2 as YFSETQ. This CDR3 is CASSLRGHDNTGELFF. CDR3 in DNA: TGCGCCAGCAGCTTGAGGGGACACGATAACACCGGGGAGCTGTTTTTT. The full variable domain, rest sourced from reference TRBV5-1 and TRBJ2-2, is KAGVTQTPRYLIKTRGQQVTLSCSPISGHRSVSWYQQTPGQGLQFLFEYFSETQRNKGNFPGRFSGRQFSNSRSEMNVSTLELGDSALYLCASSLRGHDNTGELFFGEGSRLTVL.

J is TRBJ1-1 and V is TRBV4-1; D ambiguous. This CDR3 region has 13 residues. Germline lookup yields CDR1 MGHRA and CDR2 YSYEKL. Trimming pared 1 base from V and 3 bases from J, leaving 6 bases between. Here the CDR3 reads CASSQVEDTEAFF. The DNA of the CDR3 is TGCGCCAGCAGCCAAGTAGAGGACACTGAAGCTTTCTTT.

This clone was observed once. The chain uses TRBV18 and TRBJ2-4, with D maybe TRBD1 (5 bases). Between the trimmed V and J ends, which lost 0 bases and 10 bases, there was a span of 10 bases. The CDR3 runs 13 residues. Germline V lookup: CDR1 KGHSH, CDR2 LQKENI. CDR3 sequence reads: CASSPPTTEIQYF. The CDR3 bases are TGTGCCAGCTCACCACCGACGACAGAGATTCAGTACTTC.

This clone was found a few times. The V and J genes are TRBV30 and TRBJ2-5, with D perhaps TRBD1 (6 bases). CDR3 length: 14 residues. Germline CDR1 is GTSNPN and CDR2 is SVGIG (reference sequence). Trimming pared 0 bases from V and 7 bases from J, leaving 15 bases between. The CDR3: CAWSVQTGGGTQYF. CDR3 DNA sequence: TGTGCCTGGAGTGTTCAGACAGGTGGGGGGACCCAGTACTTC.

The gene calls are TRBV6-6 and TRBJ1-5, with a possible D match to TRBD1 (6 bases). Germline CDR1 and CDR2: MNHNY and SVGAGI (reference sequence). CDR3 size: 15 residues. V was cut by 4 bases and J by 4 bases, with 14 bases left in between. The CDR3 spells CASSSDRRRNQPQHF. The CDR3 coding sequence is TGTGCCAGCAGTTCCGACAGGAGGAGGAATCAGCCCCAGCATTTT.

This clone occurred once. The V call is TRBV6-4, the J call TRBJ1-4; tentatively, D is TRBD1 (5 bases). Germline values: CDR1 MRHNA, CDR2 SNTAGT. V lost 2 bases and J 7 bases, leaving 11 bases between the germline ends. The CDR3 runs 14 residues. CDR3: CASSDTQGGEKLFF. The DNA of the CDR3 is TGTGCCAGCAGTGACACCCAGGGAGGTGAAAAACTGTTTTTT.

The sample holds a few counts of this clone. This chain connects TRBV29-1 to TRBJ1-1; 9 nucleotides match TRBD1. Trimming removed 4 bases from V and 1 base from J; junction bases left unmatched: 4. Germline CDR1 reads SQVTM; CDR2 reads ANQGSEA. The CDR3 is made up of 14 amino acids. CDR3 sequence reads: CSVVGQGPNTEAFF. The CDR3 DNA reads TGCAGCGTTGTAGGACAGGGGCCGAACACTGAAGCTTTCTTT. Filled out from reference TRBV29-1 and TRBJ1-1, the complete variable domain reads SAVISQKPSRDICQRGTSLTIQCQVDSQVTMMFWYRQQPGQSLTLIATANQGSEATYESGFVIDKFPISRPNLTFSTLTVSNMSPEDSSIYLCSVVGQGPNTEAFFGQGTRLTVV.

The chain recombines TRBV18 with TRBJ2-5; TRBD2 is a possible D gene (5 bases). The CDR3 is 14 amino acids. The V end was cut by 2 bases, the J end by 5 bases, with 12 bases between. Germline V gene data show CDR1 as KGHSH and CDR2 as LQKENI. CDR3 nucleotide sequence: TGTGCCAGCTCACCAAAGGCAGCGGACGAGACCCAGTACTTC. This encodes CASSPKAADETQYF.

The chain has TRBV19 and TRBJ1-4; D remains unclear. V lost 4 bases, J lost 5 bases, and 14 bases lay in between. Germline CDR1 LNHDA, CDR2 SQIVND (reference sequence). The CDR3 is made up of 15 amino acids. The chain's CDR3 is CASSSSTFQNEKLFF. The CDR3, as DNA: TGTGCCAGTAGTAGCTCGACATTCCAGAATGAAAAACTGTTTTTT.

This clone came up a few times. This CDR3 is also generated by other DNA sequences in the sample. The V call is TRBV13, the J call TRBJ2-7; 13 bases match TRBD2. J was trimmed by 3 bases and V by 4 bases; bases with no gene match: 3. Germline CDR1 is PRHDT and CDR2 is FYEKMQ (reference sequence). CDR3 length equals 15 residues. The CDR3 region has the DNA TGTGCCAGCAGCTCCGGACTAGCGGGGGACTACGAGCAGTACTTC. Translated, it gives CASSSGLAGDYEQYF.

In DNA form, the CDR3 reads TGTGCCAGCAGTTACTCACGAGCGGGCTCCTCGGATGAGCAGTTCTTC. This sequence encodes CASSYSRAGSSDEQFF. The chain links TRBV6-6 to TRBJ2-1, with D maybe TRBD2 (6 bases). V was clipped by 0 bases and J by 8 bases, with 17 bases between them. This CDR3 has 16 residues. Germline CDR1 MNHNY, CDR2 SVGAGI (reference sequence).

The chain couples TRBV5-1 to TRBJ2-1; TRBD1 agrees at 9 bases. Germline V lookup: CDR1 SGHRS, CDR2 YFSETQ. CDR3 length: 15 amino acids. Trimming cost V 4 bases and J 9 bases; bases outside gene matches: 11. The CDR3 DNA reads as TGCGCCAGCAGCCCAGCTTACAGGGGGCTGAGTGAGCAGTTCTTC. This encodes CASSPAYRGLSEQFF.

V gene TRBV5-4 combines with J gene TRBJ2-1; weak D call: TRBD1 (8 bases). From germline, CDR1 is SGHNT and CDR2 YYREEE (reference sequence). The V end lost 2 bases, the J end lost 1 base, and 19 bases lay between the germline ends. This CDR3 region has 18 residues. Here the CDR3 DNA reads TGTGCCAGCAGCTTCGGACAGGGAGGCGGGGGTTCCTACAATGAGCAGTTCTTC. Protein sequence: CASSFGQGGGGSYNEQFF.

In DNA form, the CDR3 reads TGTGCCAGCAGCCAACACGGACAGAACACCGGGGAGCTGTTTTTT. Translation: CASSQHGQNTGELFF. This sequence joins TRBV14 and TRBJ2-2, with TRBD1 as a possible D gene (5 bases). The CDR3 runs 15 residues. V was pared by 2 bases and J by 1 base, with 8 bases between. In germline, CDR1 is SGHDN, CDR2 FVKESK. The full variable domain, completed using reference TRBV14 and TRBJ2-2, is EAGVTQFPSHSVIEKGQTVTLRCDPISGHDNLYWYRRVMGKEIKFLLHFVKESKQDESGMPNNRFLAERTGGTYSTLKVQPAELEDSGVYFCASSQHGQNTGELFFGEGSRLTVL.

The chain recombines TRBV29-1 with TRBJ2-7; a weak D match, TRBD2 (6 bases). V shed 1 base and J shed 3 bases, with 13 bases lying between them. The CDR3 has 14 amino acids. Germline values: CDR1 SQVTM, CDR2 ANQGSEA. This CDR3 is CSVEGGDRGYEQYF. The CDR3 DNA is TGCAGCGTTGAAGGGGGGGATAGAGGCTACGAGCAGTACTTC.

The chain has TRBV7-2 and TRBJ2-5; D might be TRBD2 (5 bases). This CDR3 comprises 15 residues. V shed 5 bases and J shed 1 base, with 14 bases lying between them. Germline-derived CDR1 and CDR2 are SGHTA and FQGNSA. The CDR3, as DNA: TGTGCCAGCAGCCCGACCGGGATCGCCCAAGAGACCCAGTACTTC. Translated, it gives CASSPTGIAQETQYF.

The rearrangement links TRBV6-6 to TRBJ1-1; no reliable D call. The CDR3 is made up of 14 amino acids. Germline CDR1 reads MNHNY; CDR2 reads SVGAGI (reference sequence). Deletions cut 5 bases from V and 4 bases from J, with 14 bases between. As DNA, the CDR3 is TGTGCCAGCAGTGTCCGGGTCGAAAGCACTGAAGCTTTCTTT. Translation gives CASSVRVESTEAFF.

This clone was recorded a few times. The rearrangement links TRBV2 to TRBJ1-2, with TRBD1 matching over 8 bases. The trim removed 5 bases at V and 8 bases at J, leaving 10 bases unmatched. The germline V gene encodes CDR1 SNHLY and CDR2 FYNNEI. The length of the CDR3 is 14 residues. The CDR3 protein is CASSPTGQGRGYTF. The CDR3 region has the DNA TGTGCCAGCAGTCCAACCGGACAGGGACGGGGCTACACCTTC. The variable domain in full, with the rest retrieved from reference TRBV2 and TRBJ1-2, is EPEVTQTPSHQVTQMGQEVILRCVPISNHLYFYWYRQILGQKVEFLVSFYNNEISEKSEIFDDQFSVERPDGSNFTLKIRSTKLEDSAMYFCASSPTGQGRGYTFGSGTRLTVV.

The chain links TRBV4-2 to TRBJ2-1; D is uncertain. The germline V gene encodes CDR1 LGHNA and CDR2 YNFKEQ. Trimming stripped 4 bases from V and 7 bases from J, with 5 bases between. This CDR3 comprises 11 residues. The CDR3: CASSPGNEQFF. The CDR3 nucleotides read TGTGCCAGCAGCCCCGGGAATGAGCAGTTCTTC.

This chain uses TRBV4-1 with TRBJ2-5; TRBD1 matches at 8 bases. The CDR3 has 16 amino acids. Germline V CDR1 and CDR2: MGHRA, YSYEKL. V lost 2 bases and J lost 7; bases outside the gene matches: 12. The CDR3 DNA follows: TGCGCCAGCAGCCAAACCAACTACGGGACAGGAGCGACCCAGTACTTC. Protein: CASSQTNYGTGATQYF.

The V and J genes are TRBV4-1 and TRBJ1-5; 8 bases fit TRBD1. V gave up 6 bases and J gave up 5 bases; unmatched junction bases: 3. Germline CDR1 is MGHRA and CDR2 is YSYEKL. The CDR3 has 13 amino acids. The chain's CDR3 is CASSGQGHQPQHF. CDR3 nucleotide sequence: TGCGCCAGCAGTGGACAGGGACATCAGCCCCAGCATTTT.

The genes are TRBV30 and TRBJ2-7, with D uncertain. V was shortened by 0 bases and J by 1 base, with 7 bases between the two germline ends. The CDR3 is 13 residues long. Per germline, CDR1 GTSNPN and CDR2 SVGIG (reference sequence). The CDR3 coding sequence is TGTGCCTGGAGTGTAGACATTTCCTACGAGCAGTACTTC. Translating it yields CAWSVDISYEQYF.

The rearrangement joins TRBV5-1 to TRBJ1-1; D remains unclear. This CDR3 is 14 amino acids long. The germline CDR1 and CDR2 sequences are SGHRS and YFSETQ. Trimming took off 0 bases at V and 0 bases at J, with 6 bases between the two ends. In DNA, the CDR3 is TGCGCCAGCAGCTTGGTGGCAGTGAACACTGAAGCTTTCTTT. Translation gives CASSLVAVNTEAFF.

The chain combines TRBV30 with TRBJ1-1; possibly TRBD1 for D (5 bases). The CDR3 consists of 12 residues. Trimming removed 8 bases from V and 6 bases from J, with 16 bases in between. In germline, CDR1 is GTSNPN, CDR2 SVGIG (reference sequence). As DNA, the CDR3 is TGTGCCGGACGCGGACATACCTCTGAAGCTTTCTTT. This encodes CAGRGHTSEAFF.

The V call is TRBV7-2, the J call TRBJ2-7; 16 nucleotides line up with TRBD2. Trimming cost V 5 bases and J 1 base; bases outside gene matches: 8. There are 18 residues in the CDR3. Germline V gene sequence: CDR1 SGHTA, CDR2 FQGNSA. Written as DNA, the CDR3 is TGTGCCAGCAGCATCGCGTCGGGACTAGCGGGGGGGTCCTACGAGCAGTACTTC. Translating it yields CASSIASGLAGGSYEQYF.

The chain joins TRBV30 to TRBJ2-7, with D possibly being TRBD1 (6 bases). Germline CDR1 GTSNPN, CDR2 SVGIG (reference sequence). Between the trimmed V and J ends, which lost 2 bases and 3 bases, there was a span of 8 bases. CDR3 length: 12 amino acids. CDR3 residues: CAWSSGVYEQYF. CDR3 nucleotides: TGTGCCTGGAGTTCAGGGGTCTACGAGCAGTACTTC.

This clone was picked up many times. This chain links TRBV6-5 with TRBJ1-1; TRBD1 matches at 7 bases. In germline, CDR1 is MNHEY, CDR2 SVGAGI. This CDR3 contains 13 residues. V lost 2 bases, J lost 7 bases, and 4 bases stayed unmatched. The CDR3 protein is CASSYLGQVEAFF. CDR3 DNA: TGTGCCAGCAGTTACCTAGGACAGGTTGAAGCTTTCTTT.

This clone was seen a handful of times. V is TRBV21-1 and J is TRBJ1-2. TRBV21-1 is an annotated pseudogene. This CDR3 comprises 13 residues. CDR3 in DNA: TGTGCCAGCAGCCCACGGACTTCACATGGCTACACCTTC. This encodes CASSPRTSHGYTF.

The chain carries TRBV5-6 and TRBJ1-2; TRBD1 matches 8 bases. V trimming: 5 bases; J trimming: 8 bases; junction bases outside the gene matches: 11. Germline V gene sequence: CDR1 SGHDT, CDR2 YYEEEE. The CDR3 runs 14 residues. The CDR3 region has the DNA TGTGCCAGCAGGTTAGGAGGGACAGGAGGAGGCTACACCTTC. Protein sequence: CASRLGGTGGGYTF.

V usage is TRBV29-1 and J usage is TRBJ2-1; a possible D gene is TRBD2 (7 bases). The CDR3 sequence is 12 residues long. Germline CDR1 SQVTM, CDR2 ANQGSEA. The V gene lost 7 bases and the J gene lost 6 bases, with 13 bases spanning the gap. The CDR3 region is CSAAGAGNEQFF. CDR3 DNA sequence: TGCAGCGCCGCGGGGGCCGGCAATGAGCAGTTCTTC.